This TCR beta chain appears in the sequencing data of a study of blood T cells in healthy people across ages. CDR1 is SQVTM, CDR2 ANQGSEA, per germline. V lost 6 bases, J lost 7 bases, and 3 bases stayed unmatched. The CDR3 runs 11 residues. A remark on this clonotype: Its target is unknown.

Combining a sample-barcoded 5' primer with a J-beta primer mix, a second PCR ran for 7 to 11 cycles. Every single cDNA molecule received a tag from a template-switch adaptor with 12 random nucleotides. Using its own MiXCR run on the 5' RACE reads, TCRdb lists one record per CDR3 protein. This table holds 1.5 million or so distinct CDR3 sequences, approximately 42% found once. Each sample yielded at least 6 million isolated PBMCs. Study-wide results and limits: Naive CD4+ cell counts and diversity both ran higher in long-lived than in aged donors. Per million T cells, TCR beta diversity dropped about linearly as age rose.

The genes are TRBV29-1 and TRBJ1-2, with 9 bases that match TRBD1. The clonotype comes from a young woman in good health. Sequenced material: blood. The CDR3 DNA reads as TGCAGCGTGGGGGACAGGGCTGGCTACACCTTC. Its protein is CSVGDRAGYTF.